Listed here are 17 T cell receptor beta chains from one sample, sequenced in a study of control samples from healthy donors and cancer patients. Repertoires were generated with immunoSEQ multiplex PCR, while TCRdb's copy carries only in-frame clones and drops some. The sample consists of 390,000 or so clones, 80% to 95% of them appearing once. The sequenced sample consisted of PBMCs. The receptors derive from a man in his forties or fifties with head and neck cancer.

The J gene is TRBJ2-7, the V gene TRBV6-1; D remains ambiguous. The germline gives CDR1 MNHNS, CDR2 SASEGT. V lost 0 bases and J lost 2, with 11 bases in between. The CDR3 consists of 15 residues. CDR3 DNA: TGTGCCAGCAGTGAAGCAGCGCCAGTCACCTACGAGCAGTACTTC. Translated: CASSEAAPVTYEQYF.

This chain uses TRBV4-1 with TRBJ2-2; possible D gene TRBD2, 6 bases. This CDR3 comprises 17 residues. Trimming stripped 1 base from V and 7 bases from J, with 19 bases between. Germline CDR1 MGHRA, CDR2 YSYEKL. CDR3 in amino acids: CASSQVPGPLEGGELFF. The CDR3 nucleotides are TGCGCCAGCAGCCAAGTGCCGGGGCCCCTGGAGGGCGGGGAGCTGTTTTTT.

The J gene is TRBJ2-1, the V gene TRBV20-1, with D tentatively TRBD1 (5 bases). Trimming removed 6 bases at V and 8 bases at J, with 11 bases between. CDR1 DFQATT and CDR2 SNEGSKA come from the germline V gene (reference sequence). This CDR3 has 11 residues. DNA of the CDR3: TGCAGTGCCCAGGGTAACGATGAGCAGTTCTTC. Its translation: CSAQGNDEQFF.

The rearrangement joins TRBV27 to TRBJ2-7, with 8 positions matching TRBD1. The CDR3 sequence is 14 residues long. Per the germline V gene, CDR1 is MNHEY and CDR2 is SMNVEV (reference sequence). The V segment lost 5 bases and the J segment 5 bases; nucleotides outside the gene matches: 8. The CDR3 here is CASSPRTGLNEQYF. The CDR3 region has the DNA TGTGCCAGCAGTCCCCGGACAGGGTTGAACGAGCAGTACTTC.

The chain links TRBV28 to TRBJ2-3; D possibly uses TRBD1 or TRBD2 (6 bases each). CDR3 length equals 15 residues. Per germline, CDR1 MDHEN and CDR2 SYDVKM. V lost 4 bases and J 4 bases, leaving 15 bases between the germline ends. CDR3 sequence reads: CASSSDSPSADTQYF. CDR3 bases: TGTGCCAGCAGTTCGGACAGCCCTAGCGCAGATACGCAGTATTTT.

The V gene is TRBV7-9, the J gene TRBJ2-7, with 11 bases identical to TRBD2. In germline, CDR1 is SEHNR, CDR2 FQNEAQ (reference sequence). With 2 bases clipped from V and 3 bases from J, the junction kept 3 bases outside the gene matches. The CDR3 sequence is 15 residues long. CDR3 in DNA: TGTGCCAGCAGCTTACGACTAGCGGGGATCTACGAGCAGTACTTC. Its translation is CASSLRLAGIYEQYF.

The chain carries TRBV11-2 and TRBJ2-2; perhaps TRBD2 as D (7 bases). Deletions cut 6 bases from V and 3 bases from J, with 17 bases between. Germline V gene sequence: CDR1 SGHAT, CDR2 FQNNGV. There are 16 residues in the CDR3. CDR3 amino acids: CASRLWGGEDTGELFF. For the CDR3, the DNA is TGTGCCAGCAGGTTGTGGGGGGGCGAGGACACCGGGGAGCTGTTTTTT.

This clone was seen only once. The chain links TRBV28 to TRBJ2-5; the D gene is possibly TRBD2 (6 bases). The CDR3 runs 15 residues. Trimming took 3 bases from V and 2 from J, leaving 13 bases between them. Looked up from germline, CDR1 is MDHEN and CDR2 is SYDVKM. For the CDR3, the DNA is TGTGCCAGCAGTTTCCCCCTGGAGGGGCAAGAGACCCAGTACTTC. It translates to CASSFPLEGQETQYF.

As DNA, the CDR3 is TGTGCCAGCAGCTTAGGGGCAGGTAGCTACGAGCAGTACTTC. Amino acid sequence: CASSLGAGSYEQYF. This chain connects TRBV7-3 to TRBJ2-7, with D possibly matching TRBD1 (5 bases). Germline loops: CDR1 SGHTA, CDR2 FQGTGA. This CDR3 region has 14 residues. V dropped 2 bases and J dropped 3 bases, with 11 bases sitting between them.

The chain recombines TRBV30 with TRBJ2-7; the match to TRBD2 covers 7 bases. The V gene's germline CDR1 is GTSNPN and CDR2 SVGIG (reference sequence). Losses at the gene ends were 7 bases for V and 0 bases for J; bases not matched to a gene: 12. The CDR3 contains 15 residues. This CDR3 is CALGSLAATSYEQYF. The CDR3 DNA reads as TGTGCCTTGGGATCCCTAGCGGCGACCTCCTACGAGCAGTACTTC. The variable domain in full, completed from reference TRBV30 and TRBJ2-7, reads SQTIHQWPATLVQPVGSPLSLECTVEGTSNPNLYWYRQAAGRGLQLLFYSVGIGQISSEVPQNLSASRPQDRQFILSSKKLLLSDSGFYLCALGSLAATSYEQYFGPGTRLTVT.

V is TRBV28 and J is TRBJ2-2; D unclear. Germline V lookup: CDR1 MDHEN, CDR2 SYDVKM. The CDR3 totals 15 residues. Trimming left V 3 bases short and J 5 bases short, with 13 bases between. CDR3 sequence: CASSFSDGTTGELFF. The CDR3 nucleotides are TGTGCCAGCAGTTTCTCCGATGGAACTACCGGGGAGCTGTTTTTT.

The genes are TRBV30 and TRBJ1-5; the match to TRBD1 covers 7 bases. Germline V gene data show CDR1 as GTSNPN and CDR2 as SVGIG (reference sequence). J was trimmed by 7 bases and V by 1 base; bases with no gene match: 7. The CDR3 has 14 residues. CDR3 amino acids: CAWSGLTGAQPQHF. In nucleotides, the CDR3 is TGTGCCTGGAGTGGCCTAACAGGGGCACAGCCCCAGCATTTT.

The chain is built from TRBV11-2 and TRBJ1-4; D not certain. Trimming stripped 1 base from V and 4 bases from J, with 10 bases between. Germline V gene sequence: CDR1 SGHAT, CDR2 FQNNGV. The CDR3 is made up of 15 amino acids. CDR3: CASSLGASVNEKLFF. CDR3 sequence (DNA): TGTGCCAGCAGCTTAGGGGCATCCGTTAATGAAAAACTGTTTTTT.

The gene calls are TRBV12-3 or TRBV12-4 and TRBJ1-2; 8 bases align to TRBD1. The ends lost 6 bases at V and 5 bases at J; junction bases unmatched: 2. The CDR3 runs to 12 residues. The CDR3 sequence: CASRRQGYGYTF. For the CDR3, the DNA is TGTGCCAGCAGGCGACAGGGGTATGGCTACACCTTC.

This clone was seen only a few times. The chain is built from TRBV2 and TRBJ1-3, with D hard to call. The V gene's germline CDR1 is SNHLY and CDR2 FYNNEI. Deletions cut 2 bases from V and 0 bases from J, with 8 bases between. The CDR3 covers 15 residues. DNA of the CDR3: TGTGCCAGCAGTGAATTCCCCCGCTCTGGAAACACCATATATTTT. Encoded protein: CASSEFPRSGNTIYF.

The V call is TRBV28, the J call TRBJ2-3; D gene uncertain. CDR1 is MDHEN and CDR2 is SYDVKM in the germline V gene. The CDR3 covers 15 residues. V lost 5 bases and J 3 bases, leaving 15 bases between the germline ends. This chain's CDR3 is CASSPQAEGTDTQYF. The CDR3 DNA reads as TGTGCCAGCAGTCCCCAGGCCGAAGGTACAGATACGCAGTATTTT.

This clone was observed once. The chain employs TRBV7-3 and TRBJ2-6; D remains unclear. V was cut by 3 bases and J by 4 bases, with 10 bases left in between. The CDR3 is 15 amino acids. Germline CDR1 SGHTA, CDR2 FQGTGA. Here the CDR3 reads CASSFAALGANVLTF. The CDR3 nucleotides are TGTGCCAGCAGCTTCGCGGCGCTCGGGGCCAACGTCCTGACTTTC.